This TCR beta chain was identified during a study of OX40 agonist ivuxolimab in advanced cancers. Study-wide context: Patients were dosed intravenously with ivuxolimab at 0.01 to 10 mg/kg every 2 weeks. Every patient in dose escalation had hepatocellular carcinoma, melanoma, renal cell or head and neck cancer.

Whole-study findings and limits: Doses of 0.1 to 3.0 mg/kg were accompanied by clonal expansion of CD4+ and CD8+ blood T cells by week 6.

Comments on this clone: Its antigen is still unknown.

TCRdb keeps only in-frame clones here, not all; method: immunoSEQ multiplex PCR. The sample carries under 30,000 clones, more than 60% recorded once. Germline CDR1 is SGHAT and CDR2 is FQNNGV. Between the trimmed V and J ends, which lost 1 base and 7 bases, there was a span of 14 bases. This CDR3 region has 15 residues. V gene TRBV11-2 combines with J gene TRBJ1-5, with TRBD1 as a possible D gene (6 bases). The TCR was taken from an adult with an advanced solid tumor such as melanoma, head and neck, liver or kidney cancer. The starting material was CD4+ or CD8+ T cells sorted from blood, obtained in a trial of the OX40 agonist ivuxolimab. The CDR3 loop reads CASSLGRGVFQPQHF. The CDR3 DNA reads as TGTGCCAGCAGCTTAGGCAGGGGTGTTTTCCAGCCCCAGCATTTT.